Listed here are 11 T cell receptor beta chains from one sample, sequenced in a study of blood T cell repertoires in COVID-19 (dated by TCRdb to 2018 to 2020). The library was prepared using the immunoSEQ multiplex PCR assay. This immuneACCESS table, as held by TCRdb, lists in-frame sequences with V and J called but not all clones. Of the missing ones, under half trace to an unresolved V gene in checked studies; the others have no known cause. The sample table records about 47,000 clones; about 81% of these occur just once. The leading ten clones occupy roughly 2.5% of the sample. Sequencing used peripheral blood. These receptors were obtained from a man aged 45-65 years with acute or convalescent COVID-19.

This clone was found a few times. Written as DNA, the CDR3 is TGTGCCAGCAGCGTAGCACTAGCGGGGGATACGCAGTATTTT. Residues: CASSVALAGDTQYF. The V and J genes are TRBV9 and TRBJ2-3; 10 bases are shared with TRBD2. The germline CDR1 and CDR2 sequences are SGDLS and YYNGEE. The CDR3 sequence is 14 residues long. With V trimmed by 0 bases and J by 6 bases, 1 base remained unmatched.

This chain joins TRBV28 and TRBJ1-2; TRBD1 matches 9 bases. CDR3 size: 13 residues. V gave up 6 bases and J gave up 8 bases; unmatched junction bases: 7. Germline V gene data show CDR1 as MDHEN and CDR2 as SYDVKM. In DNA form, the CDR3 reads TGTGCCAGCAGCCAACAGGGGGCGTTGGGCTACACCTTC. This codes for CASSQQGALGYTF.

This sequence joins TRBV6-6 and TRBJ2-2; the D gene is possibly TRBD1 (5 bases). V was clipped by 7 bases and J by 5 bases, with 17 bases between them. This CDR3 region has 15 residues. CDR1 and CDR2 from the germline V gene are MNHNY and SVGAGI (reference sequence). The CDR3: CASNGQTDSTGELFF. CDR3 nucleotide sequence: TGTGCCAGCAATGGACAAACCGACAGTACCGGGGAGCTGTTTTTT.

The chain has TRBV21-1 and TRBJ2-1; the table's TRBD2 call for D was not verified on the DNA. TRBV21-1 is an annotated pseudogene. CDR3 length: 14 residues. This CDR3 is CAIPVREWGNEQFF. DNA for the CDR3: TGTGCCATACCCGTCCGGGAGTGGGGCAATGAGCAGTTCTTC.

The J gene is TRBJ2-1, the V gene TRBV27, with 10 bases matching TRBD2. Per the germline V gene, CDR1 is MNHEY and CDR2 is SMNVEV (reference sequence). V shed 5 bases and J 6 bases; nucleotides not matched to a gene: 7. CDR3 length: 15 amino acids. DNA for the CDR3: TGTGCCAGCAGTCCCATGACTAGCGGGCCCAATGAGCAGTTCTTC. It encodes CASSPMTSGPNEQFF.

V gene TRBV2 combines with J gene TRBJ1-2, with TRBD1 identical over 9 bases. Losses at the gene ends were 7 bases for V and 1 base for J; bases not matched to a gene: 7. CDR1 is SNHLY, CDR2 FYNNEI, per germline. The CDR3 covers 15 residues. In nucleotides, the CDR3 is TGTGCCAGCACCGAAGGGACAGGGAGTAACTATGGCTACACCTTC. Amino acids: CASTEGTGSNYGYTF.

J is TRBJ1-1 and V is TRBV19; possible D gene TRBD1, 5 bases. Germline loops: CDR1 LNHDA, CDR2 SQIVND (reference sequence). Trimming took 3 bases from V and 4 from J, leaving 9 bases between them. The CDR3 extends over 13 amino acids. Here the CDR3 DNA reads TGTGCCAGTAGTATTAGTAGGGGCACTGAAGCTTTCTTT. Protein sequence: CASSISRGTEAFF.

The V gene is TRBV18, the J gene TRBJ1-1, with D possibly being TRBD1 (6 bases). The CDR3 has 13 amino acids. The germline V gene has CDR1 KGHSH and CDR2 LQKENI. V was pared by 7 bases and J by 3 bases, with 12 bases between. Here the CDR3 reads CASYQGRDTEAFF. The CDR3 DNA is TGTGCCAGCTACCAGGGGAGGGACACTGAAGCTTTCTTT.

The chain employs TRBV2 and TRBJ1-1; D uncertain. The CDR3 has 13 amino acids. Trimming shortened V by 6 bases and J by 7 bases, and 15 bases separated the two germline ends. Germline V gene sequence: CDR1 SNHLY, CDR2 FYNNEI. The CDR3 nucleotides are TGTGCCAGCAGCGTAGTGTGGCAGGTTGAAGCTTTCTTT. This sequence encodes CASSVVWQVEAFF.

The V call is TRBV4-1, the J call TRBJ2-7; no clear D gene. V lost 4 bases to trimming and J lost 3 bases, with 19 bases between them. The CDR3 extends over 16 amino acids. Looked up from germline, CDR1 is MGHRA and CDR2 is YSYEKL. The CDR3 region has the DNA TGCGCCAGCAGCCTCCACCCGGAAAGGAGAAACTACGAGCAGTACTTC. It is translated as CASSLHPERRNYEQYF.

The V call is TRBV29-1, the J call TRBJ1-1, with 10 bases identical to TRBD1. V shed 7 bases, J shed 1 base, and the junction held 3 bases outside the gene matches. This CDR3 is 13 amino acids long. Germline V lookup: CDR1 SQVTM, CDR2 ANQGSEA. In nucleotides, the CDR3 is TGCAGCGGTAGACAGGGGGCGAACACTGAAGCTTTCTTT. This translates into CSGRQGANTEAFF.